These 14 T cell receptor beta chains were sequenced from one sample in a study of blood T cell repertoires in COVID-19. Sequencing was performed with immunoSEQ multiplex PCR; in TCRdb, only in-frame clones are kept and a portion is missing. The profile shows fewer than 500,000 clones, more than 80% of them singletons. What was sequenced was peripheral blood. The receptors stem from a woman aged 25 to 39 with active or convalescent COVID-19.

The chain combines TRBV19 with TRBJ2-3; TRBD1 matches at 8 bases. J lost 0 bases, V lost 10 bases, and 15 bases had no gene match. This CDR3 contains 17 residues. Germline CDR1 reads LNHDA; CDR2 reads SQIVND (reference sequence). CDR3 DNA: TGTGCCACCGCCGGGACAGGCGGGGTTGCTAGCACAGATACGCAGTATTTT. Its protein product is CATAGTGGVASTDTQYF.

The V gene is TRBV5-1, the J gene TRBJ1-4; D remains ambiguous. Deletions cut 4 bases from V and 8 bases from J, with 15 bases between. The CDR3 extends over 14 amino acids. The V gene's germline CDR1 is SGHRS and CDR2 YFSETQ. This chain's CDR3 is CASSPRQDGEKLFF. Here the CDR3 DNA reads TGCGCCAGCAGCCCCCGGCAGGATGGCGAAAAACTGTTTTTT.

Concerning this clone: The sample holds other DNA sequences that translate to the same CDR3. The rearrangement joins TRBV25-1 to TRBJ1-2; D unresolved. Germline-derived CDR1 and CDR2 are MGHDK and SYGVNS. With 3 bases removed from V and 2 bases from J, the gap between germline ends came to 7 bases. CDR3 size: 13 residues. The CDR3 nucleotides are TGTGCCAGCAGTGATGGAGGAAACTATGGCTACACCTTC. It specifies CASSDGGNYGYTF.

The chain joins TRBV19 to TRBJ2-7; 7 nucleotides agree with TRBD2. Trimming cost V 8 bases and J 0 bases; bases outside gene matches: 13. The CDR3 sequence is 16 residues long. Germline V CDR1 and CDR2: LNHDA, SQIVND (reference sequence). In DNA form, the CDR3 reads TGTGCCAGTGCCGCCCCTAGCGGACTAAACTCCTACGAGCAGTACTTC. Its translation: CASAAPSGLNSYEQYF.

This clone appeared a single time. The chain couples TRBV4-2 to TRBJ2-2; D is perhaps TRBD2 (5 bases). The CDR3 runs to 15 residues. Trimming pared 1 base from V and 5 bases from J, leaving 11 bases between. Looked up from germline, CDR1 is LGHNA and CDR2 is YNFKEQ. The CDR3 DNA reads TGTGCCAGCAGCCAAGCAGGAGGAGGAACCGGGGAGCTGTTTTTT. Translated: CASSQAGGGTGELFF.

The chain couples TRBV27 to TRBJ1-2; TRBD1 matches 7 bases. This CDR3 spans 14 amino acids. V was pared by 7 bases and J by 3 bases, with 8 bases of the junction left unmatched. Looked up from germline, CDR1 is MNHEY and CDR2 is SMNVEV (reference sequence). CDR3 coding DNA: TGTGCCAGCAAAGGGCAGGGGGGAGACTATGGCTACACCTTC. This encodes CASKGQGGDYGYTF.

The V and J genes are TRBV11-2 and TRBJ2-1; 12 bases map to TRBD2. This CDR3 contains 14 residues. V trimming: 5 bases; J trimming: 12 bases; junction bases outside the gene matches: 8. Germline loops: CDR1 SGHAT, CDR2 FQNNGV. CDR3 sequence reads: CASSPGLAGTTQFF. CDR3 DNA: TGTGCCAGCAGCCCAGGACTAGCGGGGACAACGCAGTTCTTC.

The gene calls are TRBV11-2 and TRBJ2-5; the D gene is possibly TRBD1 (6 bases). The V end lost 4 bases, the J end lost 5 bases, and 17 bases lay between the germline ends. Germline CDR1 reads SGHAT; CDR2 reads FQNNGV. This CDR3 comprises 15 residues. The DNA for the CDR3 is TGTGCCAGCAGCTCGTATACGACAGGACCGGAGACCCAGTACTTC. Residues: CASSSYTTGPETQYF.

This clone was found many times. The chain is built from TRBV3-1 (or the pseudogene TRBV3-2) and TRBJ2-3; D is perhaps TRBD1 (6 bases). CDR3 size: 15 residues. V gave up 6 bases and J gave up 1 base, with 14 bases separating them. Germline V gene data show CDR1 as LGHDT and CDR2 as YNNKEL (reference sequence). CDR3 sequence reads: CASRETGSGTDTQYF. CDR3 bases: TGTGCCAGCAGGGAAACAGGGTCTGGCACAGATACGCAGTATTTT.

The J gene is TRBJ1-2, the V gene TRBV5-1; TRBD1 is a possible D gene (5 bases). The CDR3 covers 15 residues. V dropped 6 bases and J dropped 3 bases, with 18 bases sitting between them. Germline CDR1 SGHRS, CDR2 YFSETQ. The CDR3 DNA sequence: TGCGCCAGCAAGTTTTATGGGGGGACCGACTATGGCTACACCTTC. It encodes CASKFYGGTDYGYTF.

The chain joins TRBV4-1 to TRBJ2-1; TRBD2 matches at 9 bases. With V trimmed by 3 bases and J by 2 bases, 8 bases remained unmatched. This CDR3 is 17 amino acids long. Germline lookup yields CDR1 MGHRA and CDR2 YSYEKL. This CDR3 is CASSQGETSGTYNEQFF. CDR3 bases: TGCGCCAGCAGCCAGGGGGAGACTAGCGGAACCTACAATGAGCAGTTCTTC.

This clone was observed a handful of times. The chain is built from TRBV6-4 and TRBJ1-1; TRBD1 agrees at 7 bases. After removal of 5 bases from V and 3 bases from J, the junction contained 3 bases not matched to a gene. Germline V gene sequence: CDR1 MRHNA, CDR2 SNTAGT. This CDR3 has 13 amino acids. The CDR3 DNA is TGTGCCAGCAGTCCCGACAGGGACACTGAAGCTTTCTTT. Translation: CASSPDRDTEAFF.

The chain couples TRBV30 to TRBJ1-4; TRBD1 is a possible D gene (5 bases). The CDR3 length is 13 residues. Deletions cut 4 bases from V and 6 bases from J, with 12 bases between. The V gene's germline CDR1 is GTSNPN and CDR2 SVGIG (reference sequence). The chain's CDR3 is CAWMGRVDEKLFF. The CDR3 DNA reads as TGTGCCTGGATGGGCAGGGTGGATGAAAAACTGTTTTTT.

CDR3 in amino acids: CASSPPPGQSGNTIYF. DNA for the CDR3: TGTGCCAGCAGCCCTCCACCAGGACAATCTGGAAACACCATATATTTT. This rearrangement joins TRBV6-2 or TRBV6-3 to TRBJ1-3, with D possibly being TRBD1 (5 bases). Germline-derived CDR1 and CDR2 are MNHEY and SVGEGT. CDR3 length: 16 residues. Between the trimmed V and J ends, which lost 6 bases and 1 base, there was a span of 16 bases.